These 30 T cell receptor beta chains share one sample of origin, sequenced in a study of human CD8 memory T cell subsets. The TCR beta sequencing libraries came from UMI-labeled 5' RACE. TCRdb reprocessed the 5' RACE reads and stores each CDR3 protein as one record, lacking DNA. This sample lists around 10,000 distinct CDR3 sequences; its ten largest clones have 15%. The specimen sequenced was CD8+ stem-like memory T cells (TSCM and TCM) sorted from PBMCs. Subset meaning: stem-like memory CD8 T cells (TSTEM), CCR7+ PD-1- TIGIT-. The origin of the receptors is a human donor in good health.

The genes are TRBV20-1 and TRBJ2-1; TCRdb reports TRBD2, a call that lacks DNA to check it against. Germline V gene data show CDR1 as DFQATT and CDR2 as SNEGSKA (reference sequence). The CDR3 is made up of 14 amino acids. CDR3 sequence reads: CSASNRGGYNEQFF.

The rearrangement uses TRBV4-1 and TRBJ2-7; without DNA, the TCRdb call of TRBD1 cannot be checked. There are 16 residues in the CDR3. Germline CDR1 reads MGHRA; CDR2 reads YSYEKL. CDR3 region: CASSQEDRGIYYEQYF.

The rearrangement uses TRBV13 and TRBJ1-5. This CDR3 is built from 16 residues. Per the germline V gene, CDR1 is PRHDT and CDR2 is FYEKMQ (reference sequence). The CDR3 reads CASSFGARGRAQPQHF.

The chain has TRBV4-1 and TRBJ1-2; as DNA is missing, the TRBD1 call by TCRdb cannot be tested. Germline CDR1 MGHRA, CDR2 YSYEKL. CDR3 length: 17 amino acids. CDR3 residues: CASSQGQGERVVYGYTF.

The chain employs TRBV6-5 and TRBJ2-7. Germline V gene lookup returns CDR1 MNHEY and CDR2 SVGAGI. This CDR3 spans 14 amino acids. The CDR3 sequence: CASSYSQGSYEQYF.

The CDR3 is CASSSDGGNYGYTF. The chain couples TRBV7-9 to TRBJ1-2; checking the TCRdb D call of TRBD1 is not possible without DNA. Germline CDR1 is SEHNR and CDR2 is FQNEAQ (reference sequence). The CDR3 is 14 residues long.

V usage is TRBV11-2 and J usage is TRBJ2-1. The CDR3 consists of 12 residues. Germline assignment: CDR1 SGHAT and CDR2 FQNNGV. The CDR3 reads CASSLDFDEQFF.

The chain employs TRBV27 and TRBJ2-2; TCRdb's D call of TRBD1 is untestable without DNA. The CDR3 is 17 amino acids. Germline CDR1 reads MNHEY; CDR2 reads SMNVEV (reference sequence). The CDR3: CASSFNTWGVGTGELFF.

The gene calls are TRBV29-1 and TRBJ2-2; the D call from TCRdb, TRBD1, cannot be confirmed without DNA. The CDR3 is made up of 13 amino acids. The germline V gene has CDR1 SQVTM and CDR2 ANQGSEA. The CDR3 loop reads CSVTGSSTGELFF.

This sequence joins TRBV7-2 and TRBJ2-1; TCRdb calls TRBD1, which cannot be checked without DNA. Germline loops: CDR1 SGHTA, CDR2 FQGNSA. The length of the CDR3 is 13 residues. CDR3 protein: CASSPVVVQEQFF.

The rearrangement uses TRBV20-1 and TRBJ2-7; TCRdb's D call, TRBD1, is unchecked because there is no DNA. The CDR3 is 13 amino acids. The V gene's germline CDR1 is DFQATT and CDR2 SNEGSKA (reference sequence). This CDR3 is CSARDRGIDEQYF.

The chain combines TRBV6-1 with TRBJ2-7; with no DNA, the TCRdb D assignment of TRBD2 cannot be verified. The CDR3 has 16 residues. CDR1 and CDR2 from the germline V gene are MNHNS and SASEGT. The CDR3 spells CASSEARALPSYEQYF.

The chain combines TRBV7-9 with TRBJ1-2. There are 12 residues in the CDR3. Germline CDR1 reads SEHNR; CDR2 reads FQNEAQ (reference sequence). The CDR3 protein is CASSLGVTGYTF.

V usage is TRBV7-9 and J usage is TRBJ2-6; as DNA is missing, the TRBD1 call by TCRdb cannot be tested. CDR1 and CDR2 (germline): SEHNR, FQNEAQ (reference sequence). This CDR3 region has 16 residues. The chain's CDR3 is CASSQTVGAGANVLTF. Complete variable domain (other parts from reference TRBV7-9 and TRBJ2-6): DTGVSQNPRHKITKRGQNVTFRCDPISEHNRLYWYRQTLGQGPEFLTYFQNEAQLEKSRLLSDRFSAERPKGSFSTLEIQRTEQGDSAMYLCASSQTVGAGANVLTFGAGSRLTVL.

This chain links TRBV27 with TRBJ2-1; TCRdb outputs TRBD1, but without DNA this stays unchecked. Germline V gives CDR1 MNHEY, CDR2 SMNVEV (reference sequence). The CDR3 runs 12 residues. The CDR3 sequence: CASSFGGGEQFF.

This chain links TRBV6-6 with TRBJ2-7. Germline V gene sequence: CDR1 MNHNY, CDR2 SVGAGI (reference sequence). There are 12 residues in the CDR3. CDR3 loop: CASSYSAWEQYF.

The rearrangement uses TRBV28 and TRBJ2-1; TCRdb gives TRBD2 as the D gene, but with no DNA this cannot be confirmed. Germline CDR1 is MDHEN and CDR2 is SYDVKM. The CDR3 loop spans 15 amino acids. CDR3 region: CASSFGLAETNEQFF.

This rearrangement joins TRBV5-5 to TRBJ1-2; with no DNA, the TCRdb D assignment of TRBD1 cannot be verified. Per the germline V gene, CDR1 is SGHKS and CDR2 is YYEKEE (reference sequence). The CDR3 extends over 14 amino acids. CDR3 region: CASTSGGARYGYTF.

This CDR3 is CASSSGALWTGESTDTQYF. V is TRBV28 and J is TRBJ2-3; no DNA is available, so the TRBD1 call from TCRdb remains unchecked. Germline CDR1 reads MDHEN; CDR2 reads SYDVKM. The CDR3 spans 19 residues.

Considering frequency, this clonotype is medium-sized (0.01 to 0.1%). The chain has TRBV28 and TRBJ1-4; absent DNA, TCRdb's TRBD1 call cannot be checked. The CDR3 is 14 amino acids. The germline CDR1 and CDR2 sequences are MDHEN and SYDVKM. The CDR3 spells CASTRHPANEKLFF.

By frequency, this clonotype registers medium-sized (0.01 to 0.1%). The V gene is TRBV4-1, the J gene TRBJ2-7; there is no DNA to check the TCRdb D call of TRBD1. The CDR3 totals 16 residues. Germline V gene sequence: CDR1 MGHRA, CDR2 YSYEKL. This chain's CDR3 is CASSAGGGTGAYEQYF.

Frequency places this clonotype as medium-sized (0.01 to 0.1%). The rearrangement links TRBV29-1 to TRBJ1-2; the TCRdb D gene call, TRBD1, has no DNA to confirm it. CDR3 length: 14 amino acids. Germline V CDR1 and CDR2: SQVTM, ANQGSEA. The CDR3 loop is CSVLPRGSNYGYTF.

The rearrangement joins TRBV6-5 to TRBJ2-1; no DNA is available, so the TRBD2 call from TCRdb remains unchecked. Germline CDR1 reads MNHEY; CDR2 reads SVGAGI. This CDR3 region has 17 residues. The CDR3 sequence is CASSYSMAGGPHNEQFF.

J is TRBJ1-2 and V is TRBV6-1; TCRdb outputs TRBD1, but without DNA this stays unchecked. CDR1 is MNHNS, CDR2 SASEGT, per germline. There are 16 residues in the CDR3. The CDR3 loop is CASRDGYRGGVDGYTF.

The J gene is TRBJ2-1, the V gene TRBV20-1; TCRdb selects TRBD2, and the lack of DNA leaves this call unchecked. Germline V gene sequence: CDR1 DFQATT, CDR2 SNEGSKA (reference sequence). CDR3 length equals 16 residues. CDR3 amino acids: CSARSGLADAYNEQFF.

The chain combines TRBV29-1 with TRBJ2-7; TCRdb's D call, TRBD2, is unchecked because there is no DNA. The length of the CDR3 is 16 residues. The germline V gene has CDR1 SQVTM and CDR2 ANQGSEA. The CDR3 sequence: CSVEEDSGKSSYEQYF.

The genes are TRBV30 and TRBJ1-5; TCRdb indicates TRBD1, and absent DNA this call remains unverified. CDR3 length equals 16 residues. The germline gives CDR1 GTSNPN, CDR2 SVGIG (reference sequence). CDR3: CAWSVWAQGANQPQHF.

J is TRBJ1-1 and V is TRBV20-1; the TCRdb D gene call, TRBD1, has no DNA to confirm it. The length of the CDR3 is 14 residues. Germline V gives CDR1 DFQATT, CDR2 SNEGSKA (reference sequence). CDR3 in amino acids: CSSMRQISNTEAFF.

The chain carries TRBV5-1 and TRBJ1-2. The CDR3 has 14 residues. The V gene's germline CDR1 is SGHRS and CDR2 YFSETQ. The CDR3 sequence: CASSLATSVYGYTF.

The chain joins TRBV12-3 or TRBV12-4 to TRBJ2-5; TCRdb's D gene call, TRBD1, goes unchecked for lack of DNA. The CDR3 loop spans 16 amino acids. The chain's CDR3 is CASSGVGGAPQETQYF.